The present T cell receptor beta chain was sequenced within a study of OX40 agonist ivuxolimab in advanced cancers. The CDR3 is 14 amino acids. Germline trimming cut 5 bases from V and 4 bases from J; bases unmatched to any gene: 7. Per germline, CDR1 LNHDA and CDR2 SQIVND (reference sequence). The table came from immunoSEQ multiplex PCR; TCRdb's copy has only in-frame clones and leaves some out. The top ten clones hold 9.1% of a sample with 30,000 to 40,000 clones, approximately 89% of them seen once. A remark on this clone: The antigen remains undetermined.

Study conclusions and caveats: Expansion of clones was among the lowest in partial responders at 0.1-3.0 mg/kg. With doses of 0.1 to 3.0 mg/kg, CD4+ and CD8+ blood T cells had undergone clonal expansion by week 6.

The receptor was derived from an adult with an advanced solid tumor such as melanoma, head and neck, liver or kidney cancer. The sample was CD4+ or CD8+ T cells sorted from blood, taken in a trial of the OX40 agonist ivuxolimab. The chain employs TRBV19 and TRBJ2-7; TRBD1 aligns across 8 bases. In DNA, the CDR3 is TGTGCCAGTAGTCCCCGGCAGGGGGCTTACGAGCAGTACTTC. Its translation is CASSPRQGAYEQYF.